The 18 T cell receptor beta chains below come from one sample, sequenced in a study of blood T cell repertoires in COVID-19. Measured with immunoSEQ multiplex PCR; TCRdb has only the in-frame clones, and not every one. The sample includes approximately 250,000 clones, approximately 88% of them seen just once. Sequenced input: peripheral blood. The source is a woman aged 65 to 85 with COVID-19, enrolled during active disease.

This clone was recorded only once. V is TRBV5-1 and J is TRBJ1-6; 8 nucleotides line up with TRBD1. CDR1 is SGHRS and CDR2 is YFSETQ in the germline V gene. V lost 5 bases to trimming and J lost 0 bases; unmatched junction nucleotides: 10. The CDR3 consists of 18 residues. The chain's CDR3 is CASRKTGGSSSYNSPLHF. CDR3 bases: TGCGCCAGCAGAAAAACAGGGGGTTCCAGCTCCTATAATTCACCCCTCCACTTT.

V is TRBV11-3 and J is TRBJ2-1, with D possibly matching TRBD1 (5 bases). Trimming left V 5 bases short and J 3 bases short, with 11 bases between. CDR1 and CDR2 (germline): SGHNT, YENEEA. The CDR3 spans 14 residues. CDR3 DNA: TGTGCCAGCAGCCCGCCGGACAACTACAATGAGCAGTTCTTC. This codes for CASSPPDNYNEQFF.

The chain links TRBV5-4 to TRBJ2-5; TRBD2 might be the D (7 bases). The CDR3 contains 15 residues. Germline V lookup: CDR1 SGHNT, CDR2 YYREEE (reference sequence). The V end was cut by 4 bases, the J end by 2 bases, with 15 bases between. Here the CDR3 DNA reads TGTGCCAGCAGCCCAAGGGGGGGGCAACAAGAGACCCAGTACTTC. It yields the protein CASSPRGGQQETQYF.

V usage is TRBV15 and J usage is TRBJ2-1; TRBD2 matches 7 bases. J gave up 6 bases and V 2 bases, and 10 bases lay outside the gene matches. CDR1 and CDR2 from the germline V gene are LNHNV and YYDKDF (reference sequence). The CDR3 is 16 amino acids. CDR3 bases: TGTGCCACCAGCAGAAAAGGACTAGGGGTGTCCAATGAGCAGTTCTTC. Its translation: CATSRKGLGVSNEQFF.

This clone has just one count. J is TRBJ1-2 and V is TRBV7-6, with D possibly TRBD1 on 6 matching bases. The V gene lost 3 bases and the J gene lost 7 bases, with 12 bases spanning the gap. The CDR3 has 13 residues. Germline V gene data show CDR1 as SGHVS and CDR2 as FNYEAQ. In nucleotides, the CDR3 is TGTGCCAGCAGCTTGGGGGGGGCGACTGGCTACACCTTC. Translated: CASSLGGATGYTF.

The chain uses TRBV7-2 and TRBJ2-5; tentatively, D is TRBD2 (5 bases). This CDR3 region has 15 residues. Trimming removed 1 base at V and 5 bases at J, with 14 bases between. Germline V gene lookup returns CDR1 SGHTA and CDR2 FQGNSA. CDR3 sequence: CASSLGSGVWETQYF. The CDR3 nucleotides read TGTGCCAGCAGCTTAGGATCCGGGGTGTGGGAGACCCAGTACTTC.

The V call is TRBV19, the J call TRBJ2-7, with a weak D call TRBD2 (6 bases). The germline CDR1 and CDR2 sequences are LNHDA and SQIVND (reference sequence). The CDR3 is 13 amino acids. V lost 5 bases and J 2 bases, leaving 10 bases between the germline ends. CDR3: CASSAREPYEQYF. For the CDR3, the DNA is TGTGCCAGTAGTGCCCGGGAGCCCTACGAGCAGTACTTC.

This clone was picked up a small number of times. The V gene is TRBV18, the J gene TRBJ2-1; 8 positions agree with TRBD2. The CDR3 contains 15 residues. Germline values: CDR1 KGHSH, CDR2 LQKENI. Germline trimming cut 2 bases from V and 4 bases from J; bases unmatched to any gene: 4. The CDR3 region has the DNA TGTGCCAGCTCACCATTAGCGGGAAGGTACAATGAGCAGTTCTTC. This encodes CASSPLAGRYNEQFF. The whole variable domain, remainder taken from reference TRBV18 and TRBJ2-1, is NAGVMQNPRHLVRRRGQEARLRCSPMKGHSHVYWYRQLPEEGLKFMVYLQKENIIDESGMPKERFSAEFPKEGPSILRIQQVVRGDSAAYFCASSPLAGRYNEQFFGPGTRLTVL.

This chain links TRBV6-4 with TRBJ1-1; the D is unclear. Deletions cut 6 bases from V and 3 bases from J, with 11 bases between. CDR3 length: 13 amino acids. The germline V gene has CDR1 MRHNA and CDR2 SNTAGT. CDR3 in DNA: TGTGCCAGCAGCGTGATGGAGGACACTGAAGCTTTCTTT. The encoded protein is CASSVMEDTEAFF.

The chain employs TRBV29-1 and TRBJ2-7, with 9 bases aligning to TRBD1. Looked up from germline, CDR1 is SQVTM and CDR2 is ANQGSEA. Trimming at V came to 4 bases and at J to 5 bases, leaving 6 bases not matched to a gene. The CDR3 has 13 amino acids. The CDR3 reads CSVGGTGRNEQYF. The CDR3 DNA sequence: TGCAGCGTTGGAGGGACAGGGAGGAACGAGCAGTACTTC.

The V and J genes are TRBV29-1 and TRBJ2-3; D not resolved. Germline CDR1 SQVTM, CDR2 ANQGSEA. V was clipped by 7 bases and J by 8 bases, with 16 bases between them. This CDR3 has 12 amino acids. The CDR3 loop reads CSAASPAGTQYF. The CDR3 nucleotides are TGCAGCGCCGCAAGCCCGGCAGGTACGCAGTATTTT.

This chain connects TRBV18 to TRBJ1-1; D is uncertain. CDR1 and CDR2 from the germline V gene are KGHSH and LQKENI. The CDR3 runs 13 residues. V lost 0 bases and J 7 bases, leaving 9 bases between the germline ends. The CDR3 bases are TGTGCCAGCTCACCACCGGAAGGAGTTGAAGCTTTCTTT. It translates to CASSPPEGVEAFF.

The chain joins TRBV12-5 to TRBJ2-2, with a possible D match to TRBD2 (5 bases). Trimming cost V 1 base and J 6 bases, with 9 bases left between them. The germline V gene has CDR1 LGHNT and CDR2 FRNRAP. This CDR3 is 14 amino acids long. CDR3 in amino acids: CASGLGGLSGELFF. For the CDR3, the DNA is TGTGCTAGTGGTTTGGGCGGACTCTCCGGGGAGCTGTTTTTT.

The gene calls are TRBV3-1 (or the pseudogene TRBV3-2) and TRBJ1-1; D is possibly TRBD1 (5 bases). CDR3 size: 13 residues. Germline assignment: CDR1 LGHDT and CDR2 YNNKEL (reference sequence). Trimming stripped 5 bases from V and 6 bases from J, with 13 bases between. The DNA of the CDR3 is TGTGCCAGCAGCAAAACGGGAGGGGCTGAAGCTTTCTTT. Protein sequence: CASSKTGGAEAFF.

The V and J genes are TRBV6-5 and TRBJ1-5, with D possibly TRBD1 on 6 matching bases. CDR1 and CDR2 from the germline V gene are MNHEY and SVGAGI. Between the trimmed V and J ends, which lost 6 bases and 7 bases, there was a span of 13 bases. There are 13 residues in the CDR3. In DNA, the CDR3 is TGTGCCAGCAGGCTACAGGGCATGCAGCCCCAGCATTTT. It specifies CASRLQGMQPQHF.

This clone appeared a single time. Germline is not matched at one junction end, which may reflect a read error. The chain uses TRBV5-6 and TRBJ2-1; 8 bases align to TRBD2. Germline values: CDR1 SGHDT, CDR2 YYEEEE. The CDR3 extends over 14 amino acids. The CDR3 spells CASSLGTRINEQFF. DNA for the CDR3: TGCGCCAGCAGCTTGGGGACTAGAATCAATGAGCAGTTCTTC.

The chain uses TRBV5-1 and TRBJ2-2, with 7 bases lining up with TRBD2. This CDR3 region has 15 residues. V lost 2 bases, J lost 10 bases, and 11 bases stayed unmatched. The germline V gene encodes CDR1 SGHRS and CDR2 YFSETQ. CDR3 DNA: TGCGCCAGCAGCTTAAACAGCGGGACGGGTTTGGAGCTGTTTTTT. Protein: CASSLNSGTGLELFF. Drawing the rest from reference TRBV5-1 and TRBJ2-2, the complete variable domain is KAGVTQTPRYLIKTRGQQVTLSCSPISGHRSVSWYQQTPGQGLQFLFEYFSETQRNKGNFPGRFSGRQFSNSRSEMNVSTLELGDSALYLCASSLNSGTGLELFFGEGSRLTVL.

This clone was detected a few times. The chain combines TRBV7-9 with TRBJ1-2; the match to TRBD1 covers 7 bases. Germline trimming cut 5 bases from V and 2 bases from J; bases unmatched to any gene: 11. This CDR3 has 16 amino acids. Germline V lookup: CDR1 SEHNR, CDR2 FQNEAQ (reference sequence). DNA for the CDR3: TGTGCCAGCAGCACCGGCCCGGACAGGAGGAACTATGGCTACACCTTC. Translated: CASSTGPDRRNYGYTF.